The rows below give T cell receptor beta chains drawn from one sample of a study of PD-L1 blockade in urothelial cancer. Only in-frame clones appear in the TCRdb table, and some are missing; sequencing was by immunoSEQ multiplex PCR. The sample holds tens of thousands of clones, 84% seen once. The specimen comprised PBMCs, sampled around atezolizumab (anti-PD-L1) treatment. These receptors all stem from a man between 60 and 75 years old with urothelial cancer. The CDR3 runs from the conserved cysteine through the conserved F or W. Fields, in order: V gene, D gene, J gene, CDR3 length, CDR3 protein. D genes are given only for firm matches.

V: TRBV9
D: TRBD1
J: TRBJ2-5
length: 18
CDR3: CASSVADRGIWGQETQYF

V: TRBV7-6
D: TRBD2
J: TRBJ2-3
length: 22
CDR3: CASSLAVGTPGLAGGGTDTQYF

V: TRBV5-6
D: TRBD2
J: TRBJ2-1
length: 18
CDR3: CASSLQRGIAGGDNEQFF

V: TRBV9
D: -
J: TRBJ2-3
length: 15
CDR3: CASRRDGQGTDTQYF

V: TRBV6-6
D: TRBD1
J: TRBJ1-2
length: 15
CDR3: CASSYGGGGDYGYTF

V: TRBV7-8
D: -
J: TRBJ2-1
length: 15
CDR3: CASSVTGTLMDEQFF

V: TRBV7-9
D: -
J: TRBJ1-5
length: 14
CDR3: CASSPVTGFQPQHF

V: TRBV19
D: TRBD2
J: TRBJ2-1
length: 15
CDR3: CASSDTSGPYNEQFF

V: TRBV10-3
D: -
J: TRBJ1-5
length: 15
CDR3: CAISPRGVSNQPQHF

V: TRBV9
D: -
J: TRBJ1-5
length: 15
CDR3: CASSVGPGFDQPQHF

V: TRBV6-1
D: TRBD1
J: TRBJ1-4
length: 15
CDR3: CASSADRGGSEKLFF

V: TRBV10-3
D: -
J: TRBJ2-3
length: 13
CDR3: CAISVTLADTQYF

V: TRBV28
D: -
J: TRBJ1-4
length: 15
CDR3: CASSSTGQDFEKLFF

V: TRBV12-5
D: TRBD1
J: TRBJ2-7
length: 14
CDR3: CASGLTGQGSEQYF

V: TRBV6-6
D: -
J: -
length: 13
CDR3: CASTGGPTYEQYF

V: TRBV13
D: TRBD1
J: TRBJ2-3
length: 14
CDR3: CASSLRGGSDTQYF

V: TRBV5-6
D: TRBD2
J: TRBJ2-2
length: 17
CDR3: CASSLMGGRGGTGELFF

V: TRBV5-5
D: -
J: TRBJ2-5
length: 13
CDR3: CASSLQGRETQYF

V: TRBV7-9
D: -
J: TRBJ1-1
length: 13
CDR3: CASSWTENTEAFF

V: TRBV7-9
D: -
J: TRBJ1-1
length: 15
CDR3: CASSRTGGFLSEAFF

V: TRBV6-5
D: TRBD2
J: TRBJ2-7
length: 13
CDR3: CASSPGLVDEQYF

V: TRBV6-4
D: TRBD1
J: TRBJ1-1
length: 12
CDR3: CASPGGWTEAFF

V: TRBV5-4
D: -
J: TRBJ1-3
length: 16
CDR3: CASSRTSGGLGNTIYF

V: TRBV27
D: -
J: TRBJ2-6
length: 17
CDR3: CASSLDRRGAGANVLTF

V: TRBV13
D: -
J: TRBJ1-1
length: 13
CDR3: CASSSRRVSEAFF

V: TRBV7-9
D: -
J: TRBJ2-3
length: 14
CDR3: CASSQGTSTDTQYF

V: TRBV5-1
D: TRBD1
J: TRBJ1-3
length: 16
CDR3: CASSLVGQGAGNTIYF

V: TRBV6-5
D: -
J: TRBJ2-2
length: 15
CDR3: CASSRQEAGTGELFF

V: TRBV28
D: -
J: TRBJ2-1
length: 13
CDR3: CASSSHEYNEQFF

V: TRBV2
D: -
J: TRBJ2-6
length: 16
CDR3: CASSEDRSAGANVLTF

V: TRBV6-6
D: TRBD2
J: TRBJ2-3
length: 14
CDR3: CASTFSGSTDTQYF

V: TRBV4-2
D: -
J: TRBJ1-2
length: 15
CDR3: CASSQEPGPSWGYTF

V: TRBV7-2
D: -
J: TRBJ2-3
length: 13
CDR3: CASSFAPRDTQYF

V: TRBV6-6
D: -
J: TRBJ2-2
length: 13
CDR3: CASSYVGTGELFF

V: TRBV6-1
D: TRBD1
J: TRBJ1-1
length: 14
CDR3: CASRNSGTGGSAFF

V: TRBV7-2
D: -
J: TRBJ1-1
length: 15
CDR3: CASSSGATMNTEAFF

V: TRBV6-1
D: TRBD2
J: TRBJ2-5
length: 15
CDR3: CASSDRAGIQETQYF

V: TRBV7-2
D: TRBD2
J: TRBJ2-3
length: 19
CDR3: CASSFRTSGMSGNADTQYF

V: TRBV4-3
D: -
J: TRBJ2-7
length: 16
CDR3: CASIPKAETCSYEQYF